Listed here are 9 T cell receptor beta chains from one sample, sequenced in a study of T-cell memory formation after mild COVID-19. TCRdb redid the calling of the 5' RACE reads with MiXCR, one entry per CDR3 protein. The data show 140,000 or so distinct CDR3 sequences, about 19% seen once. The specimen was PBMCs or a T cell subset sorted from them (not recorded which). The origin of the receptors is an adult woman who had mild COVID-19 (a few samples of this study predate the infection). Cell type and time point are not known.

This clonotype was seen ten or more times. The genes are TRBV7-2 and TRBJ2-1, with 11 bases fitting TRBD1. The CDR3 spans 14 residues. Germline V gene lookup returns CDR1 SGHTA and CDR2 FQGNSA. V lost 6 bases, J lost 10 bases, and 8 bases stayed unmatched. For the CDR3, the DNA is TGTGCCAGCAGGTTGGGACAGGGGGTTGGGGAGCAGTTCTTC. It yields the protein CASRLGQGVGEQFF. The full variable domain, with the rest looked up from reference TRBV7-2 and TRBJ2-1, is GAGVSQSPSNKVTEKGKDVELRCDPISGHTALYWYRQSLGQGLEFLIYFQGNSAPDKSGLPSDRFSAERTGGSVSTLTIQRTQQEDSAVYLCASRLGQGVGEQFFGPGTRLTVL.

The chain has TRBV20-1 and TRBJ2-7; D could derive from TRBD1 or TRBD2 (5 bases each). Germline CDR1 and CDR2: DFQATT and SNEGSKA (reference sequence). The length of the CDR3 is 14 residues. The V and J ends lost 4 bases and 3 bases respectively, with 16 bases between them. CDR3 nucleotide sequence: TGCAGTGCTATTACCGGGACGACATACTACGAGCAGTACTTC. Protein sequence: CSAITGTTYYEQYF.

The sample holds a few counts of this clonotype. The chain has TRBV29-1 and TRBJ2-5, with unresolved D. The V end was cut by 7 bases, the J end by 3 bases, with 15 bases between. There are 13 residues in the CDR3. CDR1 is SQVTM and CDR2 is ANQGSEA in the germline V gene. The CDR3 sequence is CSGGPRREETQYF. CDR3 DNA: TGCAGCGGAGGACCTCGAAGGGAAGAGACCCAGTACTTC.

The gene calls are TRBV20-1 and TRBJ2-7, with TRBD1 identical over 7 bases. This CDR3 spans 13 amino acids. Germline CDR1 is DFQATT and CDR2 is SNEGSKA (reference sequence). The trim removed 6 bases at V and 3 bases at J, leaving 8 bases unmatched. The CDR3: CSARQGTGYEQYF. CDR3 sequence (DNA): TGCAGTGCAAGACAGGGAACTGGCTACGAGCAGTACTTC.

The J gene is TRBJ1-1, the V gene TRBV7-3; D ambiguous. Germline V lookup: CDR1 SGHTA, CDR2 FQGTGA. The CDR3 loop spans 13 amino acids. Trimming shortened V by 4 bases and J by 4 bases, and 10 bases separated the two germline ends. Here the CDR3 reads CASSSGSFTEAFF. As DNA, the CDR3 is TGTGCCAGCAGCTCGGGCTCGTTCACTGAAGCTTTCTTT.

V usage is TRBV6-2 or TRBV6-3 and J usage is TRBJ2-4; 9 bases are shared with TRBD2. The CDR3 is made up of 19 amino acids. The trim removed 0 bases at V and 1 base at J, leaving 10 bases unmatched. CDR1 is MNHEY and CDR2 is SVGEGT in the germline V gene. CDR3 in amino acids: CASSYSAGGEKRAKNIQYF. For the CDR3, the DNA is TGTGCCAGCAGTTACTCGGCGGGAGGGGAGAAGAGGGCCAAAAACATTCAGTACTTC.

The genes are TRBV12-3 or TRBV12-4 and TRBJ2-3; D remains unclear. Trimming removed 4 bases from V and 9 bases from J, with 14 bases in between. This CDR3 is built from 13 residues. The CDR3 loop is CASSSTRRATQYF. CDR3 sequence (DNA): TGTGCCAGCAGTTCGACCCGAAGAGCCACGCAGTATTTT.

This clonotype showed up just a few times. As DNA, the CDR3 is TGTGCCAGCTCACCTTTAGGCACCAACACTGAAGCTTTCTTT. Its translation is CASSPLGTNTEAFF. The rearrangement joins TRBV18 to TRBJ1-1, with D unresolved. The germline V and J ends were trimmed by 3 bases and 2 bases, with 10 bases remaining between them. The germline V gene has CDR1 KGHSH and CDR2 LQKENI. This CDR3 is 14 amino acids long.

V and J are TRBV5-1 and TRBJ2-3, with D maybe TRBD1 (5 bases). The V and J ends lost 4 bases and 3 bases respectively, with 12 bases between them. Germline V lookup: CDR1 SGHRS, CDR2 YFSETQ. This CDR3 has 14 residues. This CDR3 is CASSETTGTDTQYF. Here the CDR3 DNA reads TGCGCCAGCAGCGAAACTACAGGAACAGATACGCAGTATTTT.